In this sample, the clone carrying this T cell receptor beta chain turned up a few times. Germline CDR1 reads DFQATT; CDR2 reads SNEGSKA (reference sequence). The CDR3 runs to 17 residues. With V trimmed by 5 bases and J by 0 bases, 13 bases remained unmatched. These data are taken from a study of blood T cells in healthy people across ages. A sample-barcoded 5' primer and a J-beta primer mix were used in a second PCR of roughly 7 to 11 cycles. One entry per CDR3 protein, called by TCRdb with MiXCR from the 5' RACE reads. The repertoire holds roughly 930,000 distinct CDR3 sequences, under 50% seen once, with 13% in the top ten.

The rearrangement joins TRBV20-1 to TRBJ2-5, with 9 bases lining up with TRBD1. Source material: blood. The clonotype comes from a man aged 30 to 45 in good health. The CDR3 sequence: CSAGGTGLLEYQETQYF. CDR3 DNA sequence: TGCAGTGCTGGGGGGACAGGGTTATTGGAGTACCAAGAGACCCAGTACTTC.